The 24 T cell receptor beta chains presented below share a single source sample, sequenced in a study of long-term antiretroviral therapy in people with HIV. An immunoSEQ assay, version v3.0, was performed at survey level. Sequenced by immunoSEQ multiplex PCR; TCRdb stores in-frame clones only, minus some. The data hold 35,000 or so clones, with 70% to 90% observed a single time. Source: unsorted PBMCs, taken 2.2 years after starting antiretroviral therapy. These receptor sequences come from a man between 18 and 29 years old with HIV.

The rearrangement uses TRBV5-6 and TRBJ2-7; 11 bases are a match to TRBD1. With 2 bases clipped from V and 7 bases from J, the junction kept 8 bases outside the gene matches. Germline V CDR1 and CDR2: SGHDT, YYEEEE. This CDR3 is 15 amino acids long. Here the CDR3 DNA reads TGTGCCAGCAGCTTTACCCTGGACAGGGGGCCTGAGCAGTACTTC. Protein product: CASSFTLDRGPEQYF.

The V gene is TRBV7-2, the J gene TRBJ2-7; either TRBD1 or TRBD2 may fit D (5 bases each). Deletions cut 0 bases from V and 7 bases from J, with 13 bases between. Germline V gives CDR1 SGHTA, CDR2 FQGNSA. This CDR3 region has 14 residues. CDR3 DNA sequence: TGTGCCAGCAGCTTAGCCCTGGGACGAGGGGAGCAGTACTTC. Protein: CASSLALGRGEQYF.

The chain employs TRBV5-6 and TRBJ1-2; maybe TRBD1 (5 bases). From germline, CDR1 is SGHDT and CDR2 YYEEEE. With 0 bases removed from V and 7 bases from J, the gap between germline ends came to 16 bases. The CDR3 sequence is 15 residues long. CDR3 in DNA: TGTGCCAGCAGCTTGGCAATGGGGCAGGGAGTTGGCTACACCTTC. It encodes CASSLAMGQGVGYTF.

The chain links TRBV30 to TRBJ2-7; D call uncertain. Trimming left V 4 bases short and J 1 base short, with 8 bases between. CDR3 length equals 12 residues. In germline, CDR1 is GTSNPN, CDR2 SVGIG (reference sequence). CDR3 bases: TGTGCCTGGACAGGCCCGTCCTACGAGCAGTACTTC. Translation: CAWTGPSYEQYF.

The chain recombines TRBV11-2 with TRBJ2-1, with D maybe TRBD2 (5 bases). V shed 3 bases and J shed 0 bases, with 6 bases lying between them. Germline V lookup: CDR1 SGHAT, CDR2 FQNNGV. The CDR3 spans 14 residues. CDR3 sequence: CASSFRDSYNEQFF. The CDR3 nucleotides are TGTGCCAGCAGCTTTCGGGACTCCTACAATGAGCAGTTCTTC.

This chain links TRBV27 with TRBJ2-7, with D perhaps matching TRBD2 (5 bases). Between the trimmed V and J ends, which lost 5 bases and 6 bases, there was a span of 17 bases. Germline V gene lookup returns CDR1 MNHEY and CDR2 SMNVEV (reference sequence). This CDR3 has 14 residues. The CDR3: CASSPHEAGGEQYF. The CDR3 DNA follows: TGTGCCAGCAGTCCTCACGAGGCGGGCGGCGAGCAGTACTTC.

This rearrangement joins TRBV7-9 to TRBJ2-7; 13 bases are a match to TRBD2. The CDR3 runs 14 residues. The J segment lost 3 bases and the V segment lost 10 bases, leaving 6 bases of the junction unmatched. CDR1 and CDR2 from the germline V gene are SEHNR and FQNEAQ (reference sequence). CDR3 bases: TGTGCCATAAGAGGGACTAGCGGGAACTACGAGCAGTACTTC. It is translated as CAIRGTSGNYEQYF.

This chain connects TRBV9 to TRBJ2-1, with a tentative D call TRBD1 (6 bases). CDR1 is SGDLS, CDR2 YYNGEE, per germline. The CDR3 has 16 residues. V dropped 0 bases and J dropped 4 bases, with 14 bases sitting between them. CDR3: CASSVGTGMTYNEQFF. CDR3 DNA: TGTGCCAGCAGCGTAGGTACAGGGATGACTTACAATGAGCAGTTCTTC.

The chain is built from TRBV9 and TRBJ1-1; D is ambiguous. V dropped 0 bases and J dropped 6 bases, with 6 bases sitting between them. The CDR3 extends over 12 amino acids. CDR1 and CDR2 from the germline V gene are SGDLS and YYNGEE. The CDR3 region has the DNA TGTGCCAGCAGCGTAGGTGGGTCTGAAGCTTTCTTT. It is translated as CASSVGGSEAFF.

The chain joins TRBV19 to TRBJ2-7; TRBD2 matches at 9 bases. The CDR3 has 16 amino acids. Germline V gene data show CDR1 as LNHDA and CDR2 as SQIVND (reference sequence). V trimming: 5 bases; J trimming: 1 base; junction bases outside the gene matches: 9. The DNA for the CDR3 is TGTGCCAGTAGTGAATATAGCGGGAGAGCATCCTACGAGCAGTACTTC. Its protein is CASSEYSGRASYEQYF.

The V gene is TRBV20-1, the J gene TRBJ2-7, with TRBD1 identical over 8 bases. The V segment lost 3 bases and the J segment 10 bases; nucleotides outside the gene matches: 5. CDR3 length: 11 residues. Germline CDR1 reads DFQATT; CDR2 reads SNEGSKA (reference sequence). The CDR3 DNA follows: TGCAGTGCTAGGGCAGGGGGCGGCCAGTACTTC. Translated: CSARAGGGQYF.

The chain couples TRBV28 to TRBJ1-5; D unclear. This CDR3 contains 12 residues. V lost 4 bases and J 6 bases, leaving 7 bases between the germline ends. Looked up from germline, CDR1 is MDHEN and CDR2 is SYDVKM. The CDR3 DNA reads as TGTGCCAGCAGTTCGGGTTTTCAGCCCCAGCATTTT. This encodes CASSSGFQPQHF.

The chain has TRBV30 and TRBJ2-2, with D possibly TRBD2 on 5 matching bases. The CDR3 loop spans 15 amino acids. Germline loops: CDR1 GTSNPN, CDR2 SVGIG (reference sequence). V was clipped by 3 bases and J by 3 bases, with 14 bases between them. The chain's CDR3 is CAWRVPRTHTGELFF. DNA for the CDR3: TGTGCCTGGAGAGTCCCGAGGACTCACACCGGGGAGCTGTTTTTT.

V is TRBV2 and J is TRBJ2-2; a weak D match, TRBD1 (5 bases). V lost 6 bases and J lost 2, with 13 bases in between. Looked up from germline, CDR1 is SNHLY and CDR2 is FYNNEI. This CDR3 contains 15 residues. CDR3 sequence (DNA): TGTGCCAGCAGGAAGGACAACCTCAACACCGGGGAGCTGTTTTTT. Amino acids: CASRKDNLNTGELFF.

In regard to this clone: Additional DNA sequences in this sample encode the identical CDR3. The V and J genes are TRBV27 and TRBJ2-7, with TRBD2 as a possible D gene (6 bases). CDR1 and CDR2 from the germline V gene are MNHEY and SMNVEV (reference sequence). CDR3 size: 14 residues. Trimming cost V 6 bases and J 2 bases, with 14 bases left between them. Here the CDR3 DNA reads TGTGCCAGCAGCTTCGGAGGAGGGGCCTACGAGCAGTACTTC. This sequence encodes CASSFGGGAYEQYF.

This clone occurred a few times. At one end the junction does not follow the germline gene, possibly because of a read error. The rearrangement joins TRBV6-1 to TRBJ2-7, with a possible D match to TRBD2 (6 bases). The CDR3 contains 15 residues. Germline loops: CDR1 MNHNS, CDR2 SASEGT. The CDR3 bases are TGTGCCAGCAGGGAAGGGGCGGGGTCATCCTACGAGCAGTACTTC. It translates to CASREGAGSSYEQYF.

The chain combines TRBV30 with TRBJ2-1; D may be TRBD2 (5 bases). The CDR3 spans 11 residues. The ends were cut back, 2 bases at V and 6 bases at J, with 5 bases in the middle. From germline, CDR1 is GTSNPN and CDR2 SVGIG (reference sequence). In DNA, the CDR3 is TGTGCCTGGAGTCGGGGCAATGAGCAGTTCTTC. This sequence encodes CAWSRGNEQFF.

This clone was seen only once. CDR3 protein: CASSSAPTGAGEQYF. As DNA, the CDR3 is TGTGCCAGCAGTTCAGCCCCGACAGGGGCAGGCGAGCAGTACTTC. V and J are TRBV27 and TRBJ2-7; 8 bases map to TRBD1. Germline CDR1 MNHEY, CDR2 SMNVEV (reference sequence). Trimming took 4 bases from V and 6 from J; bases not matched to a gene: 11. This CDR3 has 15 amino acids.

This clone was detected only a few times. The rearrangement uses TRBV4-1 and TRBJ1-4; D is undetermined. The CDR3 loop spans 16 amino acids. V was clipped by 3 bases and J by 7 bases, with 18 bases between them. Germline V gene sequence: CDR1 MGHRA, CDR2 YSYEKL. This chain's CDR3 is CASSHDLTPDGEKLFF. CDR3 nucleotides: TGCGCCAGCAGCCATGACCTGACCCCCGATGGTGAAAAACTGTTTTTT.

This rearrangement joins TRBV7-9 to TRBJ1-2, with TRBD1 matching over 7 bases. CDR1 SEHNR and CDR2 FQNEAQ come from the germline V gene (reference sequence). The length of the CDR3 is 14 residues. The V segment lost 1 base and the J segment 3 bases; nucleotides outside the gene matches: 2. The CDR3 sequence: CASSLGGQYYGYTF. The CDR3 DNA follows: TGTGCCAGCAGCTTAGGGGGACAGTACTATGGCTACACCTTC.

The gene calls are TRBV28 and TRBJ2-1, with a weak D call TRBD2 (6 bases). The V and J ends lost 4 bases and 3 bases respectively, with 10 bases between them. Germline values: CDR1 MDHEN, CDR2 SYDVKM. The CDR3 totals 14 residues. The CDR3 DNA reads TGTGCCAGCAGTTGGGGACTCCACTACAATGAGCAGTTCTTC. It yields the protein CASSWGLHYNEQFF.

This chain links TRBV28 with TRBJ1-5; possible D gene TRBD1, 6 bases. Looked up from germline, CDR1 is MDHEN and CDR2 is SYDVKM. The CDR3 extends over 15 amino acids. The V end lost 7 bases, the J end lost 2 bases, and 15 bases lay between the germline ends. The CDR3 DNA follows: TGTGCCAGCATTAATGATTGGGGGCGCAATCAGCCCCAGCATTTT. Amino acids: CASINDWGRNQPQHF.

The genes are TRBV19 and TRBJ2-7, with a tentative D call TRBD1 (5 bases). The length of the CDR3 is 15 residues. Germline values: CDR1 LNHDA, CDR2 SQIVND (reference sequence). The V and J ends lost 5 bases and 0 bases respectively, with 14 bases between them. Here the CDR3 reads CASSVIRGPSYEQYF. The CDR3 bases are TGTGCCAGTAGTGTAATTAGGGGCCCCTCCTACGAGCAGTACTTC.

The chain uses TRBV7-9 and TRBJ1-6; D not certain. CDR1 is SEHNR and CDR2 is FQNEAQ in the germline V gene (reference sequence). The V gene lost 5 bases and the J gene lost 6 bases, with 8 bases spanning the gap. This CDR3 spans 13 amino acids. The CDR3 DNA reads TGTGCCAGCAGCATAGGATCTAATTCACCCCTCCACTTT. This codes for CASSIGSNSPLHF.